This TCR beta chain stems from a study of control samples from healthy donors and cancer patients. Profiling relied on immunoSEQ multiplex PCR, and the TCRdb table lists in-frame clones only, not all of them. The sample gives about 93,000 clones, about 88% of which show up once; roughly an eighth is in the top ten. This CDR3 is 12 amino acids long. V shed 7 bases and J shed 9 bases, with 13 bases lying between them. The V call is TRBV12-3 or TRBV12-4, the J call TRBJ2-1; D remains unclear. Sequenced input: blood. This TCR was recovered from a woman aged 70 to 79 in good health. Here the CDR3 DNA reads TGTGCCAGCAAAGACCGGTATAGTGAGCAGTTCTTC. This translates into CASKDRYSEQFF.